This TCR beta chain appears in the sequencing data of a study of early T cells in non-severe SARS-CoV-2 infection. The CDR3 runs to 15 residues. Germline V gives CDR1 SEHNR, CDR2 FQNEAQ (reference sequence). Unmatched junction bases numbered 4, after V lost 5 bases and J lost 2 bases. In this sample, this clonotype turned up many times. Molecules of cDNA were individually given unique molecular identifiers that were attached to them. TCRdb called the 5' RACE reads again in MiXCR, with one record for every CDR3 protein. The top ten hold less than 4.5% of the sample, which has fewer than 130,000 distinct CDR3 sequences, roughly 12% seen once.

The chain carries TRBV7-9 and TRBJ2-1, with 9 bases that match TRBD2. Sequenced material: whole blood, taken at baseline. The receptor was isolated from an adult who was a healthcare worker with PCR-confirmed SARS-CoV-2 infection or an uninfected control (not recorded which). CDR3 in DNA: TGTGCCAGCAGCCCAGCGGGGGGTGCCTACAATGAGCAGTTCTTC. The encoded protein is CASSPAGGAYNEQFF.